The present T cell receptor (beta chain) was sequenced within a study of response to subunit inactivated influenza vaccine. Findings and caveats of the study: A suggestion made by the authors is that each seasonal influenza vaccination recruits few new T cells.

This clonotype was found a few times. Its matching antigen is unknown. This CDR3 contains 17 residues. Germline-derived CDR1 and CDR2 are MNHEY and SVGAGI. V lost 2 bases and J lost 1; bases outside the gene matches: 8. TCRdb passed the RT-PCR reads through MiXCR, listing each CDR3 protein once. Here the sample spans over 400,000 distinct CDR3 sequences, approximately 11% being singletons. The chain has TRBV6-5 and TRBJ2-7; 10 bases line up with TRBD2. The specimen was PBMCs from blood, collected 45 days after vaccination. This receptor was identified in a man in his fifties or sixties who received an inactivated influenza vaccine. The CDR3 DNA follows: TGTGCCAGCAGTTACGCTACTAGCGGGGCTCGTTCCTACGAGCAGTACTTC. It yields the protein CASSYATSGARSYEQYF.